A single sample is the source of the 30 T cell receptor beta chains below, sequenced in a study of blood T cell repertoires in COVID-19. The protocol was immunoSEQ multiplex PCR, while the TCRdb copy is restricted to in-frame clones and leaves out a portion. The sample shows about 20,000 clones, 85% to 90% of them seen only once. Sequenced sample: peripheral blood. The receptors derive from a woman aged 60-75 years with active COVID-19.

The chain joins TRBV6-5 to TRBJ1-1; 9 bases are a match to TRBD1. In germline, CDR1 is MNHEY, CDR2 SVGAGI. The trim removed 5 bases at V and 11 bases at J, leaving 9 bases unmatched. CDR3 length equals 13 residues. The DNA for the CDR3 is TGTGCCAGCAGTCAAACGGGACAGGGTAACGCTTTCTTT. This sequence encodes CASSQTGQGNAFF.

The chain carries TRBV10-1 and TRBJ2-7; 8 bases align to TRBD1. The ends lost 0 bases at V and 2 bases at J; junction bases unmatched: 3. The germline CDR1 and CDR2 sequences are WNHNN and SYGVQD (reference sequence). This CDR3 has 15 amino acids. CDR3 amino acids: CASSESRTGTYEQYF. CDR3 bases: TGCGCCAGCAGTGAGTCCCGGACAGGGACCTACGAGCAGTACTTC.

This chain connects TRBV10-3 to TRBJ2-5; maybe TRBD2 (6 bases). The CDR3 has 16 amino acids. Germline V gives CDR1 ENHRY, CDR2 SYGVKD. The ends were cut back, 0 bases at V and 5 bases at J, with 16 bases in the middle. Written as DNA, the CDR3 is TGTGCCATCAGTGAGTCGCCGGCGGGGAACGGGGAGACCCAGTACTTC. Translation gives CAISESPAGNGETQYF.

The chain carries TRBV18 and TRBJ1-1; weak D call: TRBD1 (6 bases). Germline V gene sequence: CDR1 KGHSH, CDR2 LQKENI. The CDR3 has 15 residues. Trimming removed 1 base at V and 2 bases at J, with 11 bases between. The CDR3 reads CASSPLGTTNTEAFF. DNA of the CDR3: TGTGCCAGCTCACCACTCGGGACAACTAACACTGAAGCTTTCTTT.

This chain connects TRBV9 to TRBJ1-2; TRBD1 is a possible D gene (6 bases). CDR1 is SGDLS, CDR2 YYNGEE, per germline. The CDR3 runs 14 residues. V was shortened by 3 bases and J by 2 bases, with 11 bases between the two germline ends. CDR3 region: CASSGKTGNYGYTF. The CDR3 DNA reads TGTGCCAGCAGCGGGAAGACAGGAAACTATGGCTACACCTTC.

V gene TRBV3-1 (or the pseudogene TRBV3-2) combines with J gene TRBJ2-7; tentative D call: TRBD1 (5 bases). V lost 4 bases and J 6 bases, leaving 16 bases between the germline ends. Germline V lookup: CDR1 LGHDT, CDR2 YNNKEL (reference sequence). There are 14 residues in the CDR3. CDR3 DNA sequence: TGTGCCAGCAGCCCACAGACAGTCATGAGCGAGCAGTACTTC. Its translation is CASSPQTVMSEQYF.

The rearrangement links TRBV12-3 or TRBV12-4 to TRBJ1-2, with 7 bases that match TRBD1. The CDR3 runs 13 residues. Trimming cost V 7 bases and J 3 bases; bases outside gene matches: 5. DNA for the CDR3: TGTGCCAGCAAACGGGACAGCTACTATGGCTACACCTTC. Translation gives CASKRDSYYGYTF.

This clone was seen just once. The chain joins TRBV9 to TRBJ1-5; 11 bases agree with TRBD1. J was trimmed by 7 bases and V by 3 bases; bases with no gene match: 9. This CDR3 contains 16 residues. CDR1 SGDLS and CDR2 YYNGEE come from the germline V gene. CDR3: CASSAAGQGVSQPQHF. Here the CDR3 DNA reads TGTGCCAGCAGCGCCGCGGGACAGGGGGTCTCGCAGCCCCAGCATTTT.

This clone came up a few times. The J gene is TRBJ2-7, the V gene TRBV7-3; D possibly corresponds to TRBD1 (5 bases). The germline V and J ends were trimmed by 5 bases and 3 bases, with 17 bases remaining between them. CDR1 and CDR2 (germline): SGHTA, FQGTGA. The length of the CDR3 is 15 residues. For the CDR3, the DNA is TGTGCCAGCAGCCCCAGGGCAGGGTCGTTCTACGAGCAGTACTTC. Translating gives CASSPRAGSFYEQYF.

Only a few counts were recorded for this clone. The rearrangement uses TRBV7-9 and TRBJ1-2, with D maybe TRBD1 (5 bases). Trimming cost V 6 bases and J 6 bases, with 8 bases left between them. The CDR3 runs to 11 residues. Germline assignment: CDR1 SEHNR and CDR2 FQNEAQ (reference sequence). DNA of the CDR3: TGTGCCAGCAGTGGCAGGGATGGCTACACCTTC. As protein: CASSGRDGYTF.

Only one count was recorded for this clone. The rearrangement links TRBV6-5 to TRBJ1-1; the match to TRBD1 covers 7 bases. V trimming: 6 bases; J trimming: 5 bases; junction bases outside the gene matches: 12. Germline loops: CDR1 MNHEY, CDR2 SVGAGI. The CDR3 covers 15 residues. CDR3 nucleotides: TGTGCCAGCAGGGCCGGGACAGTTGGGCTTACTGAAGCTTTCTTT. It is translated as CASRAGTVGLTEAFF.

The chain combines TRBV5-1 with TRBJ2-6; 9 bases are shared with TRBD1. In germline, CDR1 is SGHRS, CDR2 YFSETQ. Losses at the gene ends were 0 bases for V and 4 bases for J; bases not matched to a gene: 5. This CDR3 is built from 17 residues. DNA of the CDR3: TGCGCCAGCAGCTTGGACGGACAGGGGTCCGGGGCCAACGTCCTGACTTTC. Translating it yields CASSLDGQGSGANVLTF.

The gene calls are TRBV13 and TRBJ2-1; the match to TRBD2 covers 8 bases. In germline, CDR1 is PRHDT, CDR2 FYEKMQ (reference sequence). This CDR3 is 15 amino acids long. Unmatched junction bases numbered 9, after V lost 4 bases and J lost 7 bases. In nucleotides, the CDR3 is TGTGCCAGCAGCTGGGGGACTCGCGGGGGGAATGAGCAGTTCTTC. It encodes CASSWGTRGGNEQFF. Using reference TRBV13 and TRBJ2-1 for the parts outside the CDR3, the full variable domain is AAGVIQSPRHLIKEKRETATLKCYPIPRHDTVYWYQQGPGQDPQFLISFYEKMQSDKGSIPDRFSAQQFSDYHSELNMSSLELGDSALYFCASSWGTRGGNEQFFGPGTRLTVL.

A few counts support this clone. CDR3 coding DNA: TGTGCCAGCAGCTTGGCCGTCAGGGGGGAGTATGGCTACACCTTC. Translating gives CASSLAVRGEYGYTF. The chain is built from TRBV5-5 and TRBJ1-2; 7 nucleotides match TRBD1. The CDR3 length is 15 residues. V gave up 0 bases and J gave up 5 bases; unmatched junction bases: 7. The germline gives CDR1 SGHKS, CDR2 YYEKEE (reference sequence).

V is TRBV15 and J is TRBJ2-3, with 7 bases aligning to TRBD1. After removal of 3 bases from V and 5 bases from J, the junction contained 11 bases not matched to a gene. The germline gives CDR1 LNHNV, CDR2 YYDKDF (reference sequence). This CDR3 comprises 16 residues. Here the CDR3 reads CATSSSGTGVGDTQYF. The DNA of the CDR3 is TGTGCCACCAGCAGCTCCGGCACAGGGGTTGGAGATACGCAGTATTTT.

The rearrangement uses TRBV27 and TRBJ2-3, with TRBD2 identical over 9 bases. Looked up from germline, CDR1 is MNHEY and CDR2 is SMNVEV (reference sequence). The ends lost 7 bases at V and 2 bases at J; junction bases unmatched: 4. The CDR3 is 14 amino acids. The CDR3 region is CASKKRGATDTQYF. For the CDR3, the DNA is TGTGCCAGCAAAAAGCGGGGGGCCACAGATACGCAGTATTTT.

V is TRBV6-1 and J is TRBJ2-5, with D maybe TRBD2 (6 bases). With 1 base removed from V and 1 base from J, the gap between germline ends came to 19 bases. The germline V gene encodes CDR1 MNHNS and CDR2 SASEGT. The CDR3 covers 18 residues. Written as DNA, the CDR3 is TGTGCCAGCAGTGAAGAGATGGGTAGGAAGACTAGCCAAGAGACCCAGTACTTC. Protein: CASSEEMGRKTSQETQYF.

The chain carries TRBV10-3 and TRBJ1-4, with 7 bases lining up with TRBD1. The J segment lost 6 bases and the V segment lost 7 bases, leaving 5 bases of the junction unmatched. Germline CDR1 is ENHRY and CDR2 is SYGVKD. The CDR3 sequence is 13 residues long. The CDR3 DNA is TGTGCCATCAAATCCGGGACAGATGAAAAACTGTTTTTT. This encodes CAIKSGTDEKLFF.

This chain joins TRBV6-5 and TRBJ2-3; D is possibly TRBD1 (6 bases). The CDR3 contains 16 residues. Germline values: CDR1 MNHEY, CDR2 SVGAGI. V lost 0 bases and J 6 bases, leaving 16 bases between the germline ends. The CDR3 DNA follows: TGTGCCAGCAGTTACTCGGCTAGGGGGACCGGGGATACGCAGTATTTT. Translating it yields CASSYSARGTGDTQYF.

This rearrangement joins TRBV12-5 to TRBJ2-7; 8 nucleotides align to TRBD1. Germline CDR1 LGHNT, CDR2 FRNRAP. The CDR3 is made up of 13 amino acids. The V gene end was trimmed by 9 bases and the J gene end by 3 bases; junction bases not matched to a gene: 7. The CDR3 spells CASDQGADYEQYF. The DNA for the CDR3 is TGTGCTAGCGATCAGGGGGCGGACTACGAGCAGTACTTC.

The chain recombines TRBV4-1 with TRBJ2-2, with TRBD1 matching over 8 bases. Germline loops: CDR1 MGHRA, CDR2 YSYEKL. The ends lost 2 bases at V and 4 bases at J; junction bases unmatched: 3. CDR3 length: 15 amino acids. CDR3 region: CASSQPTGATGELFF. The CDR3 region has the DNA TGCGCCAGCAGCCAACCGACAGGGGCCACCGGGGAGCTGTTTTTT.

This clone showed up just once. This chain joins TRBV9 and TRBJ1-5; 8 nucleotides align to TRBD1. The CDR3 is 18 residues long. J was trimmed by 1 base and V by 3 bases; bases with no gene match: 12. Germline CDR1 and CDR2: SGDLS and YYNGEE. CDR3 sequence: CASSAAPRDRPSNQPQHF. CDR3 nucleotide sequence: TGTGCCAGCAGCGCGGCACCTCGGGACAGGCCGAGCAATCAGCCCCAGCATTTT.

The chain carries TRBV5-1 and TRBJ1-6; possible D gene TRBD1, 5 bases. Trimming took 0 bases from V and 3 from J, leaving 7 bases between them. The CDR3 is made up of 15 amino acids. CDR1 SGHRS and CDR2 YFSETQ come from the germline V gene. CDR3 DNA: TGCGCCAGCAGCTTGGGCGACAGCTATAATTCACCCCTCCACTTT. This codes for CASSLGDSYNSPLHF. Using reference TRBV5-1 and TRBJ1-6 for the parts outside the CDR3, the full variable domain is KAGVTQTPRYLIKTRGQQVTLSCSPISGHRSVSWYQQTPGQGLQFLFEYFSETQRNKGNFPGRFSGRQFSNSRSEMNVSTLELGDSALYLCASSLGDSYNSPLHFGNGTRLTVT.

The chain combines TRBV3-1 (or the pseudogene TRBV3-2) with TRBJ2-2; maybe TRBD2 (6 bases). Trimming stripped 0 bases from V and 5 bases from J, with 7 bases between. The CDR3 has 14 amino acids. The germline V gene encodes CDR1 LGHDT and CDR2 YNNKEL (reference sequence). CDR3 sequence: CASSQDRGTGELFF. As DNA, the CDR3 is TGTGCCAGCAGCCAAGATCGGGGGACCGGGGAGCTGTTTTTT.

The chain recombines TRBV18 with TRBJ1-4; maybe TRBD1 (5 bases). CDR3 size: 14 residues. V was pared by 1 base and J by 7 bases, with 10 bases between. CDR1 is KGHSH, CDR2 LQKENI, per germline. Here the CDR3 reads CASSPLGTGEKLFF. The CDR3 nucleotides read TGTGCCAGCTCACCACTGGGGACTGGTGAAAAACTGTTTTTT.

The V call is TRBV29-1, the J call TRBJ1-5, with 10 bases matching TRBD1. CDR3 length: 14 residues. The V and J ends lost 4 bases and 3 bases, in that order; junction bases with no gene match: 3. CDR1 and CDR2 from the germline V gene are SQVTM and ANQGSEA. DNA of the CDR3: TGCAGCGTTGCCGGGACAGGGGACAATCAGCCCCAGCATTTT. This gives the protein CSVAGTGDNQPQHF.

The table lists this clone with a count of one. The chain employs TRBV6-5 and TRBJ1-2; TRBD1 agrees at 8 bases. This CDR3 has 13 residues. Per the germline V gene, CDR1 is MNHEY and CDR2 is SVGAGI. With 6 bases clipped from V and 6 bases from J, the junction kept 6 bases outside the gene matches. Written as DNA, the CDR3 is TGTGCCAGCAGCCCGGACAGGGTAAATGGCTACACCTTC. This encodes CASSPDRVNGYTF.

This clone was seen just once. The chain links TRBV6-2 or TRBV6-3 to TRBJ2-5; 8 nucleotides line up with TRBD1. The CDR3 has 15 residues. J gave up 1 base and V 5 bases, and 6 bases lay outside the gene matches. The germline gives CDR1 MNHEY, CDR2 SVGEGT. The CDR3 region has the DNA TGTGCCAGCAGTCGGGGACAGGTGGCCCAAGAGACCCAGTACTTC. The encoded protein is CASSRGQVAQETQYF.

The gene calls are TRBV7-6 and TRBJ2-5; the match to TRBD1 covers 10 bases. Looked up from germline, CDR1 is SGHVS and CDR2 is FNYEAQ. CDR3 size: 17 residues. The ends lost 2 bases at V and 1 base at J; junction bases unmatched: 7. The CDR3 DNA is TGTGCCAGCAGCTTACTTCCCGGACAGGGGGGCCAAGAGACCCAGTACTTC. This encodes CASSLLPGQGGQETQYF.

CDR3 sequence (DNA): TGTGCCAGCAGCTCGGGACAGGAAAGCATGAACACTGAAGCTTTCTTT. Amino acids: CASSSGQESMNTEAFF. The chain has TRBV13 and TRBJ1-1, with 8 bases that match TRBD1. The trim removed 4 bases at V and 0 bases at J, leaving 7 bases unmatched. Germline assignment: CDR1 PRHDT and CDR2 FYEKMQ (reference sequence). The CDR3 covers 16 residues.